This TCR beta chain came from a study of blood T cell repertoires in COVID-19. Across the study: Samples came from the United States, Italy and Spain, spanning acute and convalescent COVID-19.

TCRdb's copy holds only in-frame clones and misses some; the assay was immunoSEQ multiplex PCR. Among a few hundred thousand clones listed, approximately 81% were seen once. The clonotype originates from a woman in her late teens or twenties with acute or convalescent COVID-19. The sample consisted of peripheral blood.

CDR3 protein: CASSRGQGVYGYTF. The CDR3 DNA reads as TGCGCCAGCAGCCGGGGACAGGGGGTTTATGGCTACACCTTC. J is TRBJ1-2 and V is TRBV4-3; TRBD1 matches at 11 bases. The V and J ends lost 4 bases and 5 bases, in that order; junction bases with no gene match: 3. Germline CDR1 and CDR2: LGHNA and YSLEER. The CDR3 covers 14 residues.